A selection of T cell receptor beta chains follows, all from one sample in a study of OX40 agonist ivuxolimab in advanced cancers. Clones were sequenced by immunoSEQ multiplex PCR, and TCRdb holds only the in-frame ones, with some missing. This table holds around 40,000 clones, 75% to 85% found once. The sample in question was CD4+ or CD8+ T cells sorted from blood, obtained in a trial of the OX40 agonist ivuxolimab. The receptors shown here come from an adult with an advanced solid tumor such as melanoma, head and neck, liver or kidney cancer. CDR3s include the opening cysteine and the closing phenylalanine or tryptophan. D genes are given only for firm matches. Rows give clone size only sometimes, using once, few, many, or a class for an expanded clone.

clone size | D gene | J gene | V gene | CDR3 DNA | CDR3 protein
few | TRBD1 | TRBJ1-1 | TRBV5-4 | TGTGCCAGCAGCCGTACCGGGACAGATGAAGCTTTCTTT | CASSRTGTDEAFF
. | TRBD2 | TRBJ2-1 | TRBV5-1 | TGCGCCAGCAGCTTTACTCGCGGGAGGGGTAATGAGCAGTTCTTC | CASSFTRGRGNEQFF
. | . | TRBJ1-4 | TRBV9 | TGTGCCAGCAGCGTAAACAGGGACCCTAATGAAAAACTGTTTTTT | CASSVNRDPNEKLFF
. | TRBD1 | TRBJ1-4 | TRBV5-1 | TGCGCCAGCAGCTCCAGGGGGCGGGCTAATGAAAAACTGTTTTTT | CASSSRGRANEKLFF
. | . | TRBJ2-2 | TRBV11-1 | TGTGCCAGCAGTTCAGAGGGTAGCCGGGCCGGGGAGCTGTTTTTT | CASSSEGSRAGELFF
. | . | TRBJ1-1 | TRBV7-2 | TGTGCCAGCAGCCTTAGCAGGGAGACTGAAGCTTTCTTT | CASSLSRETEAFF
. | . | TRBJ1-6 | TRBV7-2 | TGTGCCAGCAGCTCCCTCACGAGGCAGGGCTCACCCCTCCACTTT | CASSSLTRQGSPLHF
. | . | TRBJ1-1 | TRBV4-1 | TGCGCCAGCATCGGACAGATGAACACTGAAGCTTTCTTT | CASIGQMNTEAFF
few | . | TRBJ2-3 | TRBV6-6 | TGTGCCAGCAGTTACGCGCGCGGGAACACAGATACGCAGTATTTT | CASSYARGNTDTQYF
. | TRBD1 | TRBJ1-6 | TRBV7-9 | TGTGCCAGCAGGCTCACTCAGGGGGATAATTCACCCCTCCACTTT | CASRLTQGDNSPLHF
once | . | TRBJ2-7 | TRBV27 | TGTGCCAGCCGACGGGCAGACGAGCAGTACTTC | CASRRADEQYF
. | . | TRBJ2-1 | TRBV6-1 | TGTGCCAGCGCGGGATCGTCCTACAATGAGCAGTTCTTC | CASAGSSYNEQFF
. | TRBD1 | TRBJ1-1 | TRBV19 | TGTGCCAGTAGTATGATGACAGGGAGGTTTGGTGAAGCTTTCTTT | CASSMMTGRFGEAFF
. | TRBD1 | TRBJ2-7 | TRBV28 | TGTGCCAGCAGGGGGACAGGGGTTGGCGAGCAGTACTTC | CASRGTGVGEQYF
. | . | TRBJ2-6 | TRBV28 | TGTGCCAGCAGTTACCCGGGACTCAGCTCTGGGGCCAACGTCCTGACTTTC | CASSYPGLSSGANVLTF
once | . | TRBJ2-7 | TRBV7-2 | TGTGCCAGCAGCTTAGCCGTGCCTGGGGGCGAGCAGTACTTC | CASSLAVPGGEQYF
. | . | TRBJ1-3 | TRBV5-1 | TGCGCCAGCAGCTCCGGTCAGTCAGCTGGAAACACCATATATTTT | CASSSGQSAGNTIYF
. | . | TRBJ2-2 | TRBV9 | TGTGCCAGCAGCGTCCTTCGGACGGGAGTCAACACCGGGGAGCTGTTTTTT | CASSVLRTGVNTGELFF
. | . | TRBJ1-4 | TRBV11-1 | TGTGCCAGCAGCCCTAGTCGCAAGCGTAATGAAAAACTGTTTTTT | CASSPSRKRNEKLFF
. | TRBD1 | TRBJ2-3 | TRBV7-2 | TGTGCCAGCAGCCCCGCACAGGGGACAGATACGCAGTATTTT | CASSPAQGTDTQYF
. | . | TRBJ1-2 | TRBV2 | TGTGCCAGCAGTGAGGAAAGGGGTGGGAACTATGGCTACACCTTC | CASSEERGGNYGYTF
. | . | TRBJ1-2 | TRBV6-6 | TGTGCCAGCAGCAAAACAAACCAGGGAGCAGGCTATGGCTACACCTTC | CASSKTNQGAGYGYTF
. | . | TRBJ2-2 | TRBV30 | TGTGCCTGGAGGGCGCGGACTCTCACCGGGGAGCTGTTTTTT | CAWRARTLTGELFF
few | . | TRBJ2-2 | TRBV4-2 | TGTGCCAGCAGCCAAGATGTCGGGGGAAGAAACACCGGGGAGCTGTTTTTT | CASSQDVGGRNTGELFF
. | . | TRBJ1-1 | TRBV18 | TGTGCCAGCTCACCACCGAGTGAAGGGAAGACTGAAGCTTTCTTT | CASSPPSEGKTEAFF
. | . | TRBJ1-4 | TRBV6-5 | TGTGCCAGCAGTTGGAACAGGGAGGAAAAACTGTTTTTT | CASSWNREEKLFF
. | . | TRBJ2-1 | TRBV4-2 | TGTGCCAGCAGCCAAAGACAGACGGGGGACTACAATGAGCAGTTCTTC | CASSQRQTGDYNEQFF
. | TRBD2 | TRBJ2-5 | TRBV7-2 | TGTGCCAGCAGCTTAGGGGCGGGGGGCCAAGAGACCCAGTACTTC | CASSLGAGGQETQYF
. | . | TRBJ1-5 | TRBV6-1 | TGTGCCAGCGCAAGGGGGGGAGGACAGCCCCAGCATTTT | CASARGGGQPQHF
. | . | TRBJ2-3 | TRBV6-1 | TGTGCCATCAGCCCCCCCGGGGATACGCAGTATTTT | CAISPPGDTQYF
few | . | TRBJ2-5 | TRBV27 | TGTGCCAGCAGTCCCCTGGGGAGCGGAAACAAAGAGACCCAGTACTTC | CASSPLGSGNKETQYF
. | TRBD1 | TRBJ2-5 | TRBV5-5 | TGTGCCAGCAGCCGCGGACAGGGGGCGAGATCGCGAGAGACCCAGTACTTC | CASSRGQGARSRETQYF
. | . | TRBJ2-1 | TRBV10-3 | TGTGCCATCAGGGAAAGGGGACAATCTTACAATGAGCAGTTCTTC | CAIRERGQSYNEQFF
. | . | TRBJ2-3 | TRBV7-9 | TGTGCCAGCAGCTTAGAAGAGGGGGGGCTGATGCCAGATACGCAGTATTTT | CASSLEEGGLMPDTQYF
. | . | TRBJ2-5 | TRBV6-1 | TGTGCCAGCGCGAAAGTCGGGGGGCGCGGGGAGACCCAGTACTTC | CASAKVGGRGETQYF
. | . | TRBJ1-3 | TRBV9 | TGTGCCAGCAGCGTAGTAGAGCCTATCTCTGGAAACACCATATATTTT | CASSVVEPISGNTIYF
. | . | TRBJ1-5 | TRBV7-2 | TGTGCCAGCAGAAGAGGCGGGGGGAATAGCAATCAGCCCCAGCATTTT | CASRRGGGNSNQPQHF
. | . | TRBJ1-6 | TRBV6-1 | TGTGCCAGCAGTGACCATTGGGCGGGCAGGGGAAATTCACCCCTCCACTTT | CASSDHWAGRGNSPLHF
. | . | TRBJ2-2 | TRBV14 | TGTGCCAGCAGCCAAGTTGCAGCCTTAACTTACACCGGGGAGCTGTTTTTT | CASSQVAALTYTGELFF
. | TRBD1 | TRBJ2-5 | TRBV29-1 | TGCAGCGTTGAGAGGACAGGGAGCCGGGAGACCCAGTACTTC | CSVERTGSRETQYF
. | TRBD2 | TRBJ2-7 | TRBV11-2 | TGTGCCAGCAGCTTAGATCGGACTAGAGCCTACGAGCAGTACTTC | CASSLDRTRAYEQYF
. | . | TRBJ2-1 | TRBV11-1 | TGTGCCAGCAGCTCCTATGGTAGCTCCTACAATGAGCAGTTCTTC | CASSSYGSSYNEQFF
. | . | TRBJ1-1 | TRBV7-9 | TGTGCCAGCACGCCTAGGAGGAACACTGAAGCTTTCTTT | CASTPRRNTEAFF
. | TRBD1 | TRBJ2-5 | TRBV2 | TGTGCCGGCTCCGGGACAGGGGCTGGAGAGACCCAGTACTTC | CAGSGTGAGETQYF
. | . | TRBJ2-3 | TRBV7-2 | TGTGCCAGCAGGGAAAGGGGGGATACGCAGTATTTT | CASRERGDTQYF
. | TRBD1 | TRBJ2-3 | TRBV6-1 | TGTGCCAGCAATGGACAGGAAGTCACAGATACGCAGTATTTT | CASNGQEVTDTQYF
. | . | TRBJ1-2 | TRBV7-2 | TGTGCCAGCAGCTTCGCGCTTGACAGGACCAAGGGGAGCGGCTACACCTTC | CASSFALDRTKGSGYTF
. | . | TRBJ2-7 | TRBV20-1 | TGCAGTGATAAGTGGGGCAGAGACTTC | CSDKWGRDF
. | TRBD1 | TRBJ1-4 | TRBV5-8 | TGTGCCAGCAGCCTACCGGGACAGGGGAAAGAAAAACTGTTTTTT | CASSLPGQGKEKLFF
few | . | TRBJ2-1 | TRBV6-1 | TGTGCCAGCAGTGAGAGGAAAGGGGCTGAGCAGTTCTTC | CASSERKGAEQFF